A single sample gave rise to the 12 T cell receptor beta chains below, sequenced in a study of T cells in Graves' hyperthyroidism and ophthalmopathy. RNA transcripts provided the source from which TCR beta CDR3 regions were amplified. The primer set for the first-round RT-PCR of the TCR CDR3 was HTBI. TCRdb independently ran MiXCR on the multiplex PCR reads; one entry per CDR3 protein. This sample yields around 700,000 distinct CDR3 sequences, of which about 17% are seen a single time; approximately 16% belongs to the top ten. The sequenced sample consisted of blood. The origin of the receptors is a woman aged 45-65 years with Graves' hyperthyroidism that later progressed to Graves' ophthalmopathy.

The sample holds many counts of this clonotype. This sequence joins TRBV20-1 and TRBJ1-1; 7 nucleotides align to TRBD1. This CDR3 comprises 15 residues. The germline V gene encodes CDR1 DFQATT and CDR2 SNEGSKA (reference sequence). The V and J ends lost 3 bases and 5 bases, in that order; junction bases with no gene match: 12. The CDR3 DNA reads TGCAGTGCTAGCGTCAGTGGCAGGGGGTTAACTGAAGCTTTCTTT. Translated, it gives CSASVSGRGLTEAFF.

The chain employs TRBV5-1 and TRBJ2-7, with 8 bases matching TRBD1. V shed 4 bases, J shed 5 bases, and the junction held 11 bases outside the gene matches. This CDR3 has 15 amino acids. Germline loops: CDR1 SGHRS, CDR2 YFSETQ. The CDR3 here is CASSQDGTGLNEQYF. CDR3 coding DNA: TGCGCCAGCAGCCAAGACGGGACAGGATTGAACGAGCAGTACTTC.

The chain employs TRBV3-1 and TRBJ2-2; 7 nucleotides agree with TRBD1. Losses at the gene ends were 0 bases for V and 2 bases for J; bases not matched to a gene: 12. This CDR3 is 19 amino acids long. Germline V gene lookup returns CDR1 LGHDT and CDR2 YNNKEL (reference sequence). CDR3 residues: CASSQELVGTAINTGELFF. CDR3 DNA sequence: TGTGCCAGCAGCCAAGAGTTAGTCGGGACAGCGATAAACACCGGGGAGCTGTTTTTT.

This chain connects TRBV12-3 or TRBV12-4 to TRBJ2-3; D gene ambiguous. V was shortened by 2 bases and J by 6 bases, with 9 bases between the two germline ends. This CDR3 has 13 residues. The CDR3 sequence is CASSLTPRDTQYF. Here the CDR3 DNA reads TGTGCCAGCAGTTTAACCCCCAGGGATACGCAGTATTTT.

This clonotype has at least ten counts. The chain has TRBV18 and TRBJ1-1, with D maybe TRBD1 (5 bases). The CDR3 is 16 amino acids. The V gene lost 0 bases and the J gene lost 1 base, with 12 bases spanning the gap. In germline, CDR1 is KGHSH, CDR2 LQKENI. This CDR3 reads CASSPPWGAANTEAFF. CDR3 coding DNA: TGTGCCAGCTCACCACCCTGGGGCGCGGCGAACACTGAAGCTTTCTTT.

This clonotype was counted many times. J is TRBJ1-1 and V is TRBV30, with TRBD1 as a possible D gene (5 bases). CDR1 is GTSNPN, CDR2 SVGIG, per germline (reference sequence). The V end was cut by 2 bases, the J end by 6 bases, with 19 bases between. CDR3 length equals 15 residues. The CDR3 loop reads CAWSTDVRGRAEAFF. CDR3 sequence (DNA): TGTGCCTGGAGTACCGACGTCCGGGGACGAGCTGAAGCTTTCTTT.

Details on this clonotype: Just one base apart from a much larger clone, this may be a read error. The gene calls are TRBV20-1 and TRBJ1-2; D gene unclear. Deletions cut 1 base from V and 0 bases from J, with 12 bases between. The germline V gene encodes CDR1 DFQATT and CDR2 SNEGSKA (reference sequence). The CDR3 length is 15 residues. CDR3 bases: TGCAGTGCTAGAGGTCCGAACTCTCCTAACTATGGCTACACCTTC. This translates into CSARGPNSPNYGYTF.

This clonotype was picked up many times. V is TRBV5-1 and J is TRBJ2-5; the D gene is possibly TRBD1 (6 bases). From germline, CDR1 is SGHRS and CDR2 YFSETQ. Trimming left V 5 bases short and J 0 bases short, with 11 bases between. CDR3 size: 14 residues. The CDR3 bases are TGCGCCAGCAGACCGGACAGCTACCAAGAGACCCAGTACTTC. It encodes CASRPDSYQETQYF.

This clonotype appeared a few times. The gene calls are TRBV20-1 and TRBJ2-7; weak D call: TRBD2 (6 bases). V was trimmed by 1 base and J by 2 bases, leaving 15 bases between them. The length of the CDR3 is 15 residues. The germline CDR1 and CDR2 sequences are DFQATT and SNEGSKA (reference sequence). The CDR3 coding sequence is TGCAGTGCTAGAGCACGTCGGGGACTGACCTACGAGCAGTACTTC. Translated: CSARARRGLTYEQYF.

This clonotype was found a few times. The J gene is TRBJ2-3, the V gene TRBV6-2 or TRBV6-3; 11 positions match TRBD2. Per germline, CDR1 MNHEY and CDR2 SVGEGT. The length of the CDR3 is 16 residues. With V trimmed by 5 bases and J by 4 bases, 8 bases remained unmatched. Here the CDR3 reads CASSPTSGGLSDTQYF. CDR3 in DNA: TGTGCCAGCAGTCCTACTAGCGGGGGATTATCAGATACGCAGTATTTT.

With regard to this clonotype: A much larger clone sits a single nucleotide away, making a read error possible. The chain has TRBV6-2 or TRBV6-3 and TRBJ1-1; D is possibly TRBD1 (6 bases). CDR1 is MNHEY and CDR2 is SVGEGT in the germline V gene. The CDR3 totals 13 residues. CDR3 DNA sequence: TGTGCCAGCATCGATACAGGGTACACTGAAGCTTCCTTT. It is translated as CASIDTGYTEASF.

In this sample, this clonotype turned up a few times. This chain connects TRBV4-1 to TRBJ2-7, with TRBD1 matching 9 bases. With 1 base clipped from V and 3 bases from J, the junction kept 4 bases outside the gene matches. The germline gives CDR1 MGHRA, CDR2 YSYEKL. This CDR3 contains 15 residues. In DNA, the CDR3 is TGCGCCAGCAGCCAAGGACAGGGGGAGATCTACGAGCAGTACTTC. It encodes CASSQGQGEIYEQYF.